This T cell receptor beta chain was recorded in a study of beta chain features in type 1 diabetes. Expressed TCRB transcripts were sequenced after all isolated RNA was converted to cDNA. For naive, central memory and regulatory T cell samples, reads averaged about 3.5 million. The method was immunoSEQ multiplex PCR; TCRdb's version includes in-frame clones alone and lacks a portion of them. The sample comprises under 350,000 clones, approximately 8% of which are singletons, and roughly 1% rests with the top ten. This clone was observed a handful of times. Trimming removed 6 bases from V and 8 bases from J, with 12 bases in between. Germline V gene sequence: CDR1 DFQATT, CDR2 SNEGSKA (reference sequence). The CDR3 runs 11 residues.

The receptor was isolated from a woman under 30 in good health. J is TRBJ2-3 and V is TRBV20-1; D unclear. The sample taken for sequencing was central memory CD4+ T cells from blood. As DNA, the CDR3 is TGCAGTGCCAGGTGGACGGGTACGCAGTATTTT. Translated, it gives CSARWTGTQYF.